This T cell receptor (beta chain) was retrieved from a study of long-term antiretroviral therapy in people with HIV. Germline V gene data show CDR1 as SGHKS and CDR2 as YYEKEE (reference sequence). Trimming took off 4 bases at V and 2 bases at J, with 10 bases between the two ends. The CDR3 has 14 residues. An immunoSEQ assay, version v3.0, was performed at survey level. Sequencing used immunoSEQ multiplex PCR; TCRdb keeps in-frame clones, though not all of them. The sample carries roughly 20,000 clones, roughly 85% recorded once. The rearrangement links TRBV5-5 to TRBJ1-3, with D maybe TRBD1 (6 bases). The clonotype comes from a woman in her 40s with HIV. This specimen was unsorted PBMCs, taken 4.1 years after starting antiretroviral therapy. CDR3 loop: CASSPKGAGNTIYF. In DNA, the CDR3 is TGTGCCAGCAGCCCCAAGGGGGCTGGAAACACCATATATTTT.